One sample yielded the 22 T cell receptor beta chains listed below, sequenced in a study of radiation and T cells in renal cell carcinoma. Stated time point: blood 2 weeks post-SBRT. Stated treatment: 15 Gy SBRT to primary tumor, nephrectomy 4 weeks later. TCRdb keeps only in-frame clones here, not all; method: immunoSEQ multiplex PCR. Among tens of thousands of clones listed, roughly 85% were seen once. This material consisted of blood, taken from a patient whose treatment included radiotherapy and nephrectomy. The receptors shown here come from a woman aged 45-60 years with renal cell carcinoma.

This clone showed up just once. Written as DNA, the CDR3 is TGTGCCAGCAGTTTAGTTAACACTGAAGCTTTCTTT. Its translation: CASSLVNTEAFF. This chain joins TRBV28 and TRBJ1-1; D gene unclear. Between the trimmed V and J ends, which lost 2 bases and 2 bases, there was a span of 3 bases. The CDR3 runs to 12 residues. Germline values: CDR1 MDHEN, CDR2 SYDVKM.

V and J are TRBV6-5 and TRBJ1-1; D is unclear. The CDR3 spans 12 residues. In germline, CDR1 is MNHEY, CDR2 SVGAGI. V dropped 6 bases and J dropped 0 bases, with 5 bases sitting between them. The CDR3 here is CASSRVNTEAFF. The DNA of the CDR3 is TGTGCCAGCAGCCGGGTGAACACTGAAGCTTTCTTT.

This clone was counted a single time. The chain recombines TRBV23-1 with TRBJ2-1; D possibly corresponds to TRBD2 (5 bases). Being an ORF, TRBV23-1 has a function that is uncertain. This CDR3 is built from 14 residues. Trimming stripped 3 bases from V and 6 bases from J, with 12 bases between. CDR3 bases: TGCGCCAGCAGTCACCCAGGACTGCCCAATGAGCAGTTCTTC. Its translation: CASSHPGLPNEQFF.

This clone is a singleton in its sample. J is TRBJ1-4 and V is TRBV2, with TRBD1 matching over 10 bases. Germline CDR1 reads SNHLY; CDR2 reads FYNNEI. The CDR3 spans 16 residues. The V and J ends lost 10 bases and 10 bases, in that order; junction bases with no gene match: 18. The DNA for the CDR3 is TGTGCCACCAAAAACCCCGCCGGGACAGGGGATGGAAAACTGTTTTTT. It translates to CATKNPAGTGDGKLFF.

This clone has just one count. V is TRBV9 and J is TRBJ1-2; TRBD1 is a possible D gene (6 bases). The V gene lost 6 bases and the J gene lost 9 bases, with 15 bases spanning the gap. The V gene's germline CDR1 is SGDLS and CDR2 YYNGEE. This CDR3 comprises 12 residues. CDR3 DNA: TGTGCCAGCAATAAAGGGACATACAGCTACACCTTC. Encoded protein: CASNKGTYSYTF.

This chain links TRBV10-3 with TRBJ1-3; possible D gene TRBD1, 5 bases. V shed 8 bases and J shed 0 bases, with 5 bases lying between them. Germline V CDR1 and CDR2: ENHRY, SYGVKD. This CDR3 spans 12 amino acids. CDR3 sequence reads: CAIQGSGNTIYF. CDR3 nucleotide sequence: TGTGCCATCCAGGGCTCTGGAAACACCATATATTTT.

The gene calls are TRBV15 and TRBJ1-1; D unclear. V lost 3 bases to trimming and J lost 2 bases, with 7 bases between them. Germline CDR1 and CDR2: LNHNV and YYDKDF (reference sequence). This CDR3 region has 13 residues. The CDR3 here is CATSSELNTEAFF. The CDR3 DNA is TGTGCCACCAGCAGTGAACTAAACACTGAAGCTTTCTTT.

This sequence joins TRBV28 and TRBJ2-4; perhaps TRBD2 as D (5 bases). This CDR3 comprises 14 residues. Germline CDR1 and CDR2: MDHEN and SYDVKM. V shed 6 bases and J shed 0 bases, with 9 bases lying between them. The DNA for the CDR3 is TGTGCCAGCAGAAAGCGGCTAGCCAAAAACATTCAGTACTTC. It is translated as CASRKRLAKNIQYF.

The V and J genes are TRBV29-1 and TRBJ1-2; no firm D call. The CDR3 runs to 17 residues. Per the germline V gene, CDR1 is SQVTM and CDR2 is ANQGSEA. The V gene lost 0 bases and the J gene lost 1 base, with 18 bases spanning the gap. CDR3 nucleotides: TGCAGCGTTGAAGATCTTCCTCGGACCATTCTTAACTATGGCTACACCTTC. Translation gives CSVEDLPRTILNYGYTF.

This chain joins TRBV5-1 and TRBJ2-7; 10 nucleotides match TRBD1. CDR1 SGHRS and CDR2 YFSETQ come from the germline V gene. V was pared by 4 bases and J by 5 bases, with 9 bases of the junction left unmatched. The CDR3 loop spans 15 amino acids. The CDR3 region has the DNA TGCGCCAGCAGCCGTGACTCCGGGACAGGGGACGAGCAGTACTTC. Its translation is CASSRDSGTGDEQYF.

The V call is TRBV5-1, the J call TRBJ2-5, with 12 bases lining up with TRBD1. There are 16 residues in the CDR3. The germline gives CDR1 SGHRS, CDR2 YFSETQ. Trimming took 1 base from V and 4 from J; bases not matched to a gene: 5. CDR3 region: CASSLWGQGAGETQYF. The CDR3 bases are TGCGCCAGCAGCTTGTGGGGACAGGGGGCCGGAGAGACCCAGTACTTC.

The chain couples TRBV27 to TRBJ1-2; no clear D. The V end was cut by 0 bases, the J end by 5 bases, with 7 bases between. CDR3 length: 13 residues. The germline V gene has CDR1 MNHEY and CDR2 SMNVEV (reference sequence). The CDR3 DNA reads TGTGCCAGCAGTTTATCGGGCAGATATGGCTACACCTTC. It encodes CASSLSGRYGYTF.

V gene TRBV15 combines with J gene TRBJ2-3; D call uncertain. CDR1 LNHNV and CDR2 YYDKDF come from the germline V gene (reference sequence). The CDR3 covers 15 residues. V shed 0 bases and J shed 2 bases, with 9 bases lying between them. CDR3 sequence: CATSRDPQHTDTQYF. Written as DNA, the CDR3 is TGTGCCACCAGCAGAGATCCACAGCACACAGATACGCAGTATTTT.

This rearrangement joins TRBV14 to TRBJ1-3; weak D call: TRBD1 (6 bases). The V gene's germline CDR1 is SGHDN and CDR2 FVKESK. V was trimmed by 5 bases and J by 4 bases, leaving 21 bases between them. The CDR3 has 17 residues. CDR3 residues: CASSSNLQGASGNTIYF. The CDR3 DNA reads as TGTGCCAGCAGCTCGAACCTACAGGGCGCATCGGGAAACACCATATATTTT.

J is TRBJ1-3 and V is TRBV25-1, with unresolved D. CDR1 is MGHDK and CDR2 is SYGVNS in the germline V gene. The CDR3 loop spans 14 amino acids. V was pared by 4 bases and J by 0 bases, with 7 bases between. CDR3 in DNA: TGTGCCAGCAGTGGGCAGAACTCTGGAAACACCATATATTTT. Residues: CASSGQNSGNTIYF. Using reference TRBV25-1 and TRBJ1-3 for the parts outside the CDR3, the full variable domain is EADIYQTPRYLVIGTGKKITLECSQTMGHDKMYWYQQDPGMELHLIHYSYGVNSTEKGDLSSESTVSRIRTEHFPLTLESARPSHTSQYLCASSGQNSGNTIYFGEGSWLTVV.

The chain has TRBV7-2 and TRBJ1-3; D gene unclear. CDR1 is SGHTA, CDR2 FQGNSA, per germline. V was shortened by 1 base and J by 0 bases, with 10 bases between the two germline ends. The CDR3 spans 16 residues. In DNA form, the CDR3 reads TGTGCCAGCAGCTTAGGATCCCTTATCTCTGGAAACACCATATATTTT. Amino acids: CASSLGSLISGNTIYF.

This clone was recorded once. V is TRBV6-5 and J is TRBJ2-3, with D maybe TRBD1 (6 bases). Germline V lookup: CDR1 MNHEY, CDR2 SVGAGI. This CDR3 is built from 15 residues. Trimming removed 3 bases at V and 1 base at J, with 11 bases between. The CDR3 is CASSYMGARTDTQYF. The CDR3 DNA is TGTGCCAGCAGTTATATGGGGGCCCGCACAGATACGCAGTATTTT.

The genes are TRBV25-1 and TRBJ2-5; 10 bases map to TRBD2. The CDR3 runs to 16 residues. The V segment lost 7 bases and the J segment 5 bases; nucleotides outside the gene matches: 13. CDR1 is MGHDK, CDR2 SYGVNS, per germline. CDR3 sequence reads: CASIKREGLGEETQYF. The CDR3 coding sequence is TGTGCCAGCATAAAGCGGGAGGGCCTTGGGGAGGAGACCCAGTACTTC. The variable domain in full, completed from reference TRBV25-1 and TRBJ2-5, reads EADIYQTPRYLVIGTGKKITLECSQTMGHDKMYWYQQDPGMELHLIHYSYGVNSTEKGDLSSESTVSRIRTEHFPLTLESARPSHTSQYLCASIKREGLGEETQYFGPGTRLLVL.

This clone was observed once. V and J are TRBV5-4 and TRBJ1-5; D is perhaps TRBD1 (6 bases). This CDR3 spans 16 amino acids. Looked up from germline, CDR1 is SGHNT and CDR2 is YYREEE (reference sequence). The V and J ends lost 4 bases and 3 bases respectively, with 17 bases between them. In DNA form, the CDR3 reads TGTGCCAGCAGCCGCGACTCGGGACAAATCAATCAGCCCCAGCATTTT. Protein product: CASSRDSGQINQPQHF.

The V gene is TRBV5-1, the J gene TRBJ1-3; D not resolved. CDR3 length equals 16 residues. Germline V gives CDR1 SGHRS, CDR2 YFSETQ. The germline V and J ends were trimmed by 0 bases and 0 bases, with 10 bases remaining between them. In nucleotides, the CDR3 is TGCGCCAGCAGCTTGGATCCGGAGAGCTCTGGAAACACCATATATTTT. Encoded protein: CASSLDPESSGNTIYF.

The chain combines TRBV9 with TRBJ1-6; 8 bases map to TRBD1. Per germline, CDR1 SGDLS and CDR2 YYNGEE. V shed 4 bases and J 7 bases; nucleotides not matched to a gene: 7. The CDR3 runs 15 residues. The DNA of the CDR3 is TGTGCCAGCAGCCTCCGGGGACAGGAGAATTCACCCCTCCACTTT. Amino acids: CASSLRGQENSPLHF.

V gene TRBV27 combines with J gene TRBJ2-7; TRBD1 aligns across 7 bases. The CDR3 totals 15 residues. Germline CDR1 and CDR2: MNHEY and SMNVEV (reference sequence). Trimming at V came to 4 bases and at J to 6 bases, leaving 12 bases not matched to a gene. This CDR3 reads CASSSPGKGAREQYF. In DNA form, the CDR3 reads TGTGCCAGCAGTTCACCGGGGAAGGGGGCTCGCGAGCAGTACTTC.